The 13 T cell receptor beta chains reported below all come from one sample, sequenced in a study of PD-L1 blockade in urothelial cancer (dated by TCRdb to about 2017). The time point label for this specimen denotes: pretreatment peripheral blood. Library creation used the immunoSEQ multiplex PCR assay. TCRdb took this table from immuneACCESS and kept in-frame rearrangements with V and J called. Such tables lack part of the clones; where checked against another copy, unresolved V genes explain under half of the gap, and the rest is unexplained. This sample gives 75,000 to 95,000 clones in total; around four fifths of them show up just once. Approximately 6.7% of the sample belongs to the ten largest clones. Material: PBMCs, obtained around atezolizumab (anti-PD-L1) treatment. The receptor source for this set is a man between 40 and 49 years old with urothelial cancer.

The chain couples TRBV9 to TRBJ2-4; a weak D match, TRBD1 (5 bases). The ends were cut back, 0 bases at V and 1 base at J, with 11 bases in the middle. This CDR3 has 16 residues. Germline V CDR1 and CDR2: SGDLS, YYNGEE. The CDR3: CASSVGGAEAKNIQYF. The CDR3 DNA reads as TGTGCCAGCAGCGTAGGGGGCGCCGAGGCCAAAAACATTCAGTACTTC.

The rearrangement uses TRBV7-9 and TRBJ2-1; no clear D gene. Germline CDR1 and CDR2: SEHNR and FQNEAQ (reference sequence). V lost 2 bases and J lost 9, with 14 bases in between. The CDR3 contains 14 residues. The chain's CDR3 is CASSLWLEKGEQFF. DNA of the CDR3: TGTGCCAGCAGCTTATGGCTAGAGAAAGGTGAGCAGTTCTTC.

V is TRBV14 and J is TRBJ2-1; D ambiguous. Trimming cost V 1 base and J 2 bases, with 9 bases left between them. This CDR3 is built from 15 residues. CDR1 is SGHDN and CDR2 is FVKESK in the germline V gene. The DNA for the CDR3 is TGTGCCAGCAGCCAAGCTAGACCAGCCTACAATGAGCAGTTCTTC. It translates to CASSQARPAYNEQFF. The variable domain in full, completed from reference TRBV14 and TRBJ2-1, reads EAGVTQFPSHSVIEKGQTVTLRCDPISGHDNLYWYRRVMGKEIKFLLHFVKESKQDESGMPNNRFLAERTGGTYSTLKVQPAELEDSGVYFCASSQARPAYNEQFFGPGTRLTVL.

This CDR3 is CASSLNPISSTYNEQFF. DNA of the CDR3: TGTGCCAGTAGCCTAAATCCCATTTCCTCGACCTACAATGAGCAGTTCTTC. The chain couples TRBV19 to TRBJ2-1; D is unclear. The CDR3 consists of 17 residues. Germline assignment: CDR1 LNHDA and CDR2 SQIVND (reference sequence). V lost 6 bases and J 2 bases, leaving 20 bases between the germline ends.

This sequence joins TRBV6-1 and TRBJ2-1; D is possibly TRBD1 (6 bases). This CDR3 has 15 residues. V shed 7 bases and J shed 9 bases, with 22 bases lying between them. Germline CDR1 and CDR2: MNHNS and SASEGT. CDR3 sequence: CASTLADSPLGEQFF. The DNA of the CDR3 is TGTGCCAGCACCCTGGCGGACAGTCCCCTGGGTGAGCAGTTCTTC.

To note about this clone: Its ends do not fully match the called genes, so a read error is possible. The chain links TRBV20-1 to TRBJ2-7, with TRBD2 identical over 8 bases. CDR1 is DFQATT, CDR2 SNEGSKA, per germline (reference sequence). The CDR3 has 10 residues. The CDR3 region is CSAFERREAF. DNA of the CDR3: TGCAGTGCCTTTGAGAGGCGGGAGGCCTTC.

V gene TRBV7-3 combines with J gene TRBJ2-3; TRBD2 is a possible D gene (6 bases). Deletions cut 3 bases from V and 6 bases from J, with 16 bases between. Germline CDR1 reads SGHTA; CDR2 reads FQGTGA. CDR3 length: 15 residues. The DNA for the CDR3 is TGTGCCAGCAGCTTTAGTCCACAAGCGGGCGATACGCAGTATTTT. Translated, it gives CASSFSPQAGDTQYF.

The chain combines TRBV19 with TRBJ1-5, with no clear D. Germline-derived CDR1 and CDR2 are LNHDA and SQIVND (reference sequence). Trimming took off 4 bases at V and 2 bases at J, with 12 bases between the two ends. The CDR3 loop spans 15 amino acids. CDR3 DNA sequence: TGTGCCAGTAGTAAAGAGGTACAGCGCAATCAGCCCCAGCATTTT. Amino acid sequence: CASSKEVQRNQPQHF. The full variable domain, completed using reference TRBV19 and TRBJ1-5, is DGGITQSPKYLFRKEGQNVTLSCEQNLNHDAMYWYRQDPGQGLRLIYYSQIVNDFQKGDIAEGYSVSREKKESFPLTVTSAQKNPTAFYLCASSKEVQRNQPQHFGDGTRLSIL.

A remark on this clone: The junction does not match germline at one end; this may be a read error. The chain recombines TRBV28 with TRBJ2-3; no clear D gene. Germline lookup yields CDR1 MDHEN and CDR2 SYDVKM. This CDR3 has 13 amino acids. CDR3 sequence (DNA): TGTGCCAGCAGTTTAGGTAGCAGAGATACGCAGTATTTT. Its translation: CASSLGSRDTQYF.

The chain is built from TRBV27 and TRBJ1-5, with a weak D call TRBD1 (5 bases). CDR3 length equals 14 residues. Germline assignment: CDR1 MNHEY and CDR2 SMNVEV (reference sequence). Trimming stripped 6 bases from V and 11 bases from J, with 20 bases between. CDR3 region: CASRRDRLPGAQHF. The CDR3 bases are TGTGCCAGCAGAAGGGACCGCCTACCGGGGGCCCAGCATTTT.

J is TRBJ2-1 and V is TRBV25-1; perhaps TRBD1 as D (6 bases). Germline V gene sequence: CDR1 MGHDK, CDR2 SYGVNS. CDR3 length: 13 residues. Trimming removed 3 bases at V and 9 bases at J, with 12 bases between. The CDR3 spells CASSEDSFGEQFF. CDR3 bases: TGTGCCAGCAGTGAGGACAGTTTCGGTGAGCAGTTCTTC.

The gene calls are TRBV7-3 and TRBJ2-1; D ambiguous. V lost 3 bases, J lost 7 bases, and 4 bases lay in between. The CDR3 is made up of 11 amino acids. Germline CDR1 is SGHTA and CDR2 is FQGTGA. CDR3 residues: CASSFENEQFF. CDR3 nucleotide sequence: TGTGCCAGCAGCTTCGAGAATGAGCAGTTCTTC.

CDR3 sequence: CASSPVGAITNEQFF. DNA for the CDR3: TGTGCCAGCAGCCCCGTGGGCGCCATTACGAATGAGCAGTTCTTC. The chain combines TRBV28 with TRBJ2-1; D not certain. Germline CDR1 reads MDHEN; CDR2 reads SYDVKM. Trimming removed 6 bases at V and 7 bases at J, with 19 bases between. This CDR3 spans 15 amino acids.